The clone carrying this T cell receptor (beta chain) has only a few counts. These data originate in a study of regulatory T cells in long-lasting Graves disease. The CDR3 is made up of 12 amino acids. V gave up 5 bases and J gave up 7 bases, with 11 bases separating them. Germline V gene sequence: CDR1 SGHVS, CDR2 FNYEAQ. Relying on iRepertoire HTBI primers and Arm-PCR of CDR3 regions, the team built TCR beta libraries. TCRdb re-derived calls from the multiplex PCR reads in MiXCR, one entry per CDR3 protein. The table lists roughly 500,000 distinct CDR3 sequences, roughly 14% of them singletons, with over 7.5% in the top ten. Regarding time point: newly diagnosed GD, antithyroid drugs for less than 3 months. PBMCs were the source of the RNA used for TCR sequencing. These same data were also listed under a study on T cells in Graves' hyperthyroidism and ophthalmopathy.

The source material was peripheral blood mononuclear cells (PBMCs), sampled at new diagnosis, from a patient treated with antithyroid drugs. The chain employs TRBV7-6 and TRBJ1-2, with D hard to call. The sequence derives from a man under 40 with Graves disease. The DNA of the CDR3 is TGTGCCAGCAGCATGGACTACACTGGCTACACCTTC. Its translation is CASSMDYTGYTF.